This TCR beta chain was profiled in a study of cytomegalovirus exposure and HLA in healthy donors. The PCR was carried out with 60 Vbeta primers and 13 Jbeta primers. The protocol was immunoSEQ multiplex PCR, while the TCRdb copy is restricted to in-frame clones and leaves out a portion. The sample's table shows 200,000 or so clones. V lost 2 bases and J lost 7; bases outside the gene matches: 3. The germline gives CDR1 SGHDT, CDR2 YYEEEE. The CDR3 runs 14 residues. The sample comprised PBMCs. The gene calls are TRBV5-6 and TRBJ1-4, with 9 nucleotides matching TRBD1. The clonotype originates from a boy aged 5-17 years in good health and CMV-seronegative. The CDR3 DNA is TGTGCCAGCAGCTTACAGGGGGCCTCTGAAAAACTGTTTTTT. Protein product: CASSLQGASEKLFF.